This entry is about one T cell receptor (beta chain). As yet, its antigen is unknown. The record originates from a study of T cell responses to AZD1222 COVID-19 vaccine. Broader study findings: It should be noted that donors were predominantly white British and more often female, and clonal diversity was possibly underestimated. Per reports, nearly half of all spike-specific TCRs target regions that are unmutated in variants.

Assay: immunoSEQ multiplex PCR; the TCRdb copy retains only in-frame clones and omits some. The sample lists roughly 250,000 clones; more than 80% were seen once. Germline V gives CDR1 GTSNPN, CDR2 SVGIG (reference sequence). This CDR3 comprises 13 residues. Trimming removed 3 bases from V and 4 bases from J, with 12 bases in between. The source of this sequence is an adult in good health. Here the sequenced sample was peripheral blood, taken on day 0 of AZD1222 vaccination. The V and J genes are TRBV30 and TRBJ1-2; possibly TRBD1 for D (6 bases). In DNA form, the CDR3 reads TGTGCCTGGAGCGAAGACAGGTCCTATGGCTACACCTTC. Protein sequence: CAWSEDRSYGYTF.